This entry describes one T cell receptor (beta chain). Its specificity is unknown. This sample was taken from a study of CD8+ T cells in alopecia areata. Broader study findings: Against the mouse data, patients shared TCRs less clearly, possibly for HLA reasons. Sequencing of scalp samples also includes resident alphabeta T cells from normal skin. Elevated clonality characterized lesional scalp relative to normal scalp, particularly in alopecia totalis/universalis.

Germline assignment: CDR1 SGHTA and CDR2 FQGNSA. Trimming left V 5 bases short and J 4 bases short, with 15 bases between. This CDR3 has 15 residues. Sequencing templates came from extracted RNA that was reverse transcribed into cDNA. Libraries were prepared by immunoSEQ multiplex PCR; TCRdb keeps only in-frame clonotypes and omits some of them. The table records approximately 150,000 clones, about 60% of them present only once. CD4+ and CD8+ T cells were sorted from PBMCs. This rearrangement joins TRBV7-2 to TRBJ1-5, with D possibly being TRBD1 (6 bases). The source material was CD4+ T cells sorted from blood. This receptor was taken from a human donor in good health. In nucleotides, the CDR3 is TGTGCCAGCAGCCCCCAGGGGTCTCTAAATCAGCCCCAGCATTTT. Its translation is CASSPQGSLNQPQHF.